This T cell receptor beta chain was sequenced during a study of control samples from healthy donors and cancer patients. Sequenced by immunoSEQ multiplex PCR; TCRdb stores in-frame clones only, minus some. The data hold about 120,000 clones, with approximately 90% observed a single time. CDR3 length: 15 amino acids. Trimming shortened V by 0 bases and J by 4 bases, and 13 bases separated the two germline ends. Per the germline V gene, CDR1 is SGHNT and CDR2 is YYREEE (reference sequence). Only one count was recorded for this clone. Sequencing input: PBMCs. The TCR originated in an older woman with lung cancer. The V call is TRBV5-4, the J call TRBJ1-1, with D tentatively TRBD1 (5 bases). CDR3 DNA sequence: TGTGCCAGCAGCTTGGCCTTGGCAGGGAGCACTGAAGCTTTCTTT. Translated, it gives CASSLALAGSTEAFF. The full variable domain, in which reference TRBV5-4 and TRBJ1-1 provide the parts outside the CDR3, is ETGVTQSPTHLIKTRGQQVTLRCSSQSGHNTVSWYQQALGQGPQFIFQYYREEENGRGNFPPRFSGLQFPNYSSELNVNALELDDSALYLCASSLALAGSTEAFFGQGTRLTVV.